One sample yielded the 9 T cell receptor beta chains listed below, sequenced in a study of beta chain features in type 1 diabetes. Every isolated RNA sample was fully reverse transcribed, so sequencing captured expressed TCRB transcripts. Assay used: immunoSEQ multiplex PCR; TCRdb lists only in-frame clones, some missing. The repertoire includes roughly 60,000 clones, about three fifths of them detected once, and over 2% sits in the top ten. Sequencing was carried out using Tregs from blood. The receptors shown here come from a woman between 18 and 29 years old in good health.

On this clone: At one end the junction does not follow the germline gene, possibly because of a read error. The V call is TRBV4-1, the J call TRBJ2-1; 10 bases are shared with TRBD2. The germline gives CDR1 MGHRA, CDR2 YSYEKL. The length of the CDR3 is 14 residues. CDR3 in DNA: TGCGCCAACAGCCGGACTAGCGGTAACAATGAGCAGTTCTTC. This codes for CANSRTSGNNEQFF.

The chain employs TRBV7-9 and TRBJ2-5; a possible D gene is TRBD2 (6 bases). Germline CDR1 SEHNR, CDR2 FQNEAQ (reference sequence). The CDR3 is 15 residues long. V was trimmed by 0 bases and J by 5 bases, leaving 13 bases between them. CDR3 nucleotides: TGTGCCAGCAGCTTAGCGCTAGGAGGGGCTGAGACCCAGTACTTC. Translating it yields CASSLALGGAETQYF.

There are a few counts of this clone. The chain recombines TRBV7-2 with TRBJ1-2; D ambiguous. Trimming pared 6 bases from V and 4 bases from J, leaving 15 bases between. The CDR3 totals 14 residues. Germline V CDR1 and CDR2: SGHTA, FQGNSA. This CDR3 is CASSLPFSGYGYTF. CDR3 DNA sequence: TGTGCCAGCAGTTTACCTTTCTCGGGCTATGGCTACACCTTC. Drawing the rest from reference TRBV7-2 and TRBJ1-2, the complete variable domain is GAGVSQSPSNKVTEKGKDVELRCDPISGHTALYWYRQSLGQGLEFLIYFQGNSAPDKSGLPSDRFSAERTGGSVSTLTIQRTQQEDSAVYLCASSLPFSGYGYTFGSGTRLTVV.

This clone has just a few counts. The J gene is TRBJ2-1, the V gene TRBV9, with TRBD2 matching over 7 bases. The CDR3 is made up of 15 amino acids. V lost 4 bases and J lost 0; bases outside the gene matches: 4. Germline-derived CDR1 and CDR2 are SGDLS and YYNGEE. The CDR3 spells CASSFGGSSYNEQFF. CDR3 DNA sequence: TGTGCCAGCAGCTTCGGGGGGAGCTCCTACAATGAGCAGTTCTTC.

This chain joins TRBV6-6 and TRBJ2-7, with 7 bases aligning to TRBD2. Germline loops: CDR1 MNHNY, CDR2 SVGAGI (reference sequence). V gave up 7 bases and J gave up 0 bases; unmatched junction bases: 6. The CDR3 totals 14 residues. CDR3 region: CASIQSGNSYEQYF. CDR3 in DNA: TGTGCCAGCATCCAAAGCGGGAACTCCTACGAGCAGTACTTC.

The chain links TRBV27 to TRBJ1-4, with no clear D. Trimming removed 6 bases from V and 1 base from J, with 9 bases in between. The CDR3 is 14 amino acids. The germline gives CDR1 MNHEY, CDR2 SMNVEV (reference sequence). CDR3 bases: TGTGCCAGCAGACCTCTCGGAACTAATGAAAAACTGTTTTTT. Its translation is CASRPLGTNEKLFF.

V is TRBV6-6 and J is TRBJ2-7, with D possibly matching TRBD1 (5 bases). Germline V gives CDR1 MNHNY, CDR2 SVGAGI (reference sequence). This CDR3 is 12 amino acids long. The V end was cut by 8 bases, the J end by 8 bases, with 16 bases between. The CDR3 nucleotides are TGTGCCAGCCGACTCTACCAGGGAAAGCAGTACTTC. Its protein is CASRLYQGKQYF.

The chain carries TRBV7-8 and TRBJ2-1, with TRBD2 identical over 12 bases. V shed 6 bases and J 9 bases; nucleotides not matched to a gene: 9. Germline-derived CDR1 and CDR2 are SGHVS and FQNEAQ. This CDR3 is 15 amino acids long. The CDR3 nucleotides read TGTGCCAGCAGAGGGTCTCGGACTAGCGGGACTGAGCAGTTCTTC. Residues: CASRGSRTSGTEQFF. The entire variable domain, with the rest obtained from reference TRBV7-8 and TRBJ2-1, is as follows: GAGVSQSPRYKVAKRGQDVALRCDPISGHVSLFWYQQALGQGPEFLTYFQNEAQLDKSGLPSDRFFAERPEGSVSTLKIQRTQQEDSAVYLCASRGSRTSGTEQFFGPGTRLTVL.

This clone was observed a few times. The V call is TRBV6-6, the J call TRBJ2-7; a possible D gene is TRBD2 (5 bases). In germline, CDR1 is MNHNY, CDR2 SVGAGI (reference sequence). V was trimmed by 7 bases and J by 1 base, leaving 17 bases between them. The CDR3 contains 15 residues. The DNA for the CDR3 is TGTGCCAGCACCCCCCGAGGCAGCGGATCCTACGAGCAGTACTTC. This gives the protein CASTPRGSGSYEQYF.